This T cell receptor (beta chain) emerged from a study of beta chain features in type 1 diabetes. Study results and limitations: Shorter TCRB CDR3s, moderately but significantly so, were found in Type 1 diabetes patients in all four CD4+ subsets.

The whole isolated RNA underwent reverse transcription, so sequencing captured expressed TCRB transcripts. The repertoire was sequenced with immunoSEQ multiplex PCR; TCRdb's copy has only in-frame clones and lacks some. The sample shows hundreds of thousands of clones, 11% to 15% of them seen only once. This clone was detected only a few times. Its antigen is unknown. Germline V lookup: CDR1 LNHDA, CDR2 SQIVND (reference sequence). This CDR3 contains 13 residues. Trimming took off 3 bases at V and 2 bases at J, with 7 bases between the two ends. Sequencing used naive CD4+ T cells from blood. The sequence was obtained from a man younger than 30 with type 1 diabetes. V gene TRBV19 combines with J gene TRBJ1-1; D not resolved. This CDR3 is CASSIQSNTEAFF. The CDR3, as DNA: TGTGCCAGTAGTATCCAGAGCAACACTGAAGCTTTCTTT. Together with reference TRBV19 and TRBJ1-1, the CDR3 gives the full variable domain: DGGITQSPKYLFRKEGQNVTLSCEQNLNHDAMYWYRQDPGQGLRLIYYSQIVNDFQKGDIAEGYSVSREKKESFPLTVTSAQKNPTAFYLCASSIQSNTEAFFGQGTRLTVV.